The present TCR beta chain was sequenced within a study of blood T cell repertoires in COVID-19. TCRdb's table, derived via immunoSEQ multiplex PCR, lists solely in-frame clones and lacks some. This table has approximately 300,000 clones, 80% to 90% appearing once. After removal of 3 bases from V and 2 bases from J, the junction contained 8 bases not matched to a gene. Germline loops: CDR1 KGHSH, CDR2 LQKENI. This CDR3 region has 16 residues. The sequence came from a woman aged 30 to 39 who had recovered from COVID-19. The V gene is TRBV18, the J gene TRBJ2-3, with 7 positions matching TRBD2. Sequencing input: PBMCs or T cells enriched from blood (not recorded which). Here the CDR3 reads CASSPLTSWDTDTQYF. The CDR3 region has the DNA TGTGCCAGCTCACCTCTGACTAGCTGGGACACAGATACGCAGTATTTT.